Given below is one T cell receptor (beta chain) in context. The antigen is not known. The CDR3 consists of 14 residues. The V gene's germline CDR1 is MNHEY and CDR2 SMNVEV (reference sequence). The data were taken from a study of cytomegalovirus exposure and HLA in healthy donors. Notes on the study in general: Researchers reported in a later analysis that common viral pathogens appeared linked to several top clusters. The likely explanation for a cluster of highly shared sequence variants was sequencing artifact.

60 Vbeta and 13 Jbeta primers were used in PCR. The assay was immunoSEQ multiplex PCR, and TCRdb's table has in-frame clones only and misses some. Of about 300,000 clones in the sample, roughly 85% were seen once. Specimen: PBMCs. The chain employs TRBV27 and TRBJ2-5; 11 positions agree with TRBD2. The J call may not be correct, given that the DNA end is closer to TRBJ2-7. The receptor's source is a man aged 40-55 years in good health and CMV-seropositive. CDR3 amino acids: CASSLLAGGPEQYF. The CDR3 bases are TGTGCCAGCAGTTTGCTAGCGGGAGGCCCCGAGCAGTACTTC.